These 13 T cell receptor beta chains came from one sample sequenced in a study of T cells expressing NK-cell markers. From its re-call of the 5' RACE reads, TCRdb lists each CDR3 protein once, without DNA. The listing contains about 550,000 distinct CDR3 sequences. Sequenced sample: blood T cells: a sorted CD56 or NKG2C T cell subset, CD4+ or CD8+ T cells, or bulk PBMC T cells (not recorded which). These receptors came from a man aged 18 to 30 in good health.

The chain uses TRBV7-2 and TRBJ2-1; TCRdb's D call of TRBD2 is untestable without DNA. Per the germline V gene, CDR1 is SGHTA and CDR2 is FQGNSA. CDR3 length: 15 amino acids. The CDR3 protein is CASSFNLAGGDEQFF.

This chain uses TRBV12-3 or TRBV12-4 with TRBJ2-2; the TRBD1 assignment by TCRdb is unverifiable without DNA. This CDR3 has 16 residues. The CDR3 spells CASSFGAGRNTGELFF.

The chain is built from TRBV28 and TRBJ2-5; TCRdb proposes TRBD1, but this gene call is untestable without DNA. This CDR3 contains 15 residues. Germline-derived CDR1 and CDR2 are MDHEN and SYDVKM. The CDR3 sequence is CASRGTGDVQETQYF.

J is TRBJ2-3 and V is TRBV4-2. CDR1 LGHNA and CDR2 YNFKEQ come from the germline V gene. The CDR3 runs to 14 residues. CDR3: CASSQAHSTDTQYF.

The chain joins TRBV7-3 to TRBJ2-3; TCRdb's assignment of TRBD2 cannot be checked, as there is no DNA. Germline V gene data show CDR1 as SGHTA and CDR2 as FQGTGA. This CDR3 spans 17 amino acids. This chain's CDR3 is CASSLEKAGVRTDTQYF.

The J gene is TRBJ2-3, the V gene TRBV7-2; TCRdb calls TRBD1, which cannot be checked without DNA. The CDR3 covers 16 residues. The germline gives CDR1 SGHTA, CDR2 FQGNSA. Here the CDR3 reads CASSSRTGEPTDTQYF.

The V and J genes are TRBV11-2 and TRBJ2-3. This CDR3 is 14 amino acids long. Germline V gene data show CDR1 as SGHAT and CDR2 as FQNNGV. CDR3 residues: CASSLGTLLGTQYF.

The chain combines TRBV20-1 with TRBJ2-2. The CDR3 contains 14 residues. Germline V lookup: CDR1 DFQATT, CDR2 SNEGSKA (reference sequence). CDR3 sequence: CSAPLLSNTGELFF.

The V call is TRBV6-2 or TRBV6-3, the J call TRBJ2-1. Germline CDR1 is MNHEY and CDR2 is SVGEGT. This CDR3 spans 14 amino acids. The CDR3 loop is CASSKASSYNEQFF.

The chain combines TRBV28 with TRBJ2-7. CDR1 is MDHEN and CDR2 is SYDVKM in the germline V gene. This CDR3 spans 16 amino acids. CDR3: CASSLSPGRSSYEQYF.

The gene calls are TRBV27 and TRBJ2-7; the D call from TCRdb, TRBD1, cannot be confirmed without DNA. From germline, CDR1 is MNHEY and CDR2 SMNVEV (reference sequence). This CDR3 region has 14 residues. The CDR3 sequence: CASSYGGGSYEQYF.

CDR3 amino acids: CASSQAGTTVSDTQYF. The V gene is TRBV4-2, the J gene TRBJ2-3; TCRdb picks TRBD2, but there is no DNA to check that call. This CDR3 is built from 16 residues. Germline V gene lookup returns CDR1 LGHNA and CDR2 YNFKEQ.

The chain has TRBV5-6 and TRBJ2-1. From germline, CDR1 is SGHDT and CDR2 YYEEEE. The CDR3 has 14 amino acids. The CDR3 here is CASSILSRYNEQFF.